The sequence of this TCR beta chain was determined in a study of cytomegalovirus exposure and HLA in healthy donors. As to this clone: Antigen unknown.

The PCR was carried out with 60 Vbeta primers and 13 Jbeta primers. Generated by immunoSEQ multiplex PCR, the TCRdb table keeps only in-frame clones and is missing some. The data show about 130,000 clones, with about 61% seen just once and 2.4% held by the top ten. The study's findings and limits: In a later analysis, 16,951 TCR beta sequences were associated with HLA alleles at 0.05 false discovery rate.

The CDR3 covers 15 residues. Germline CDR1 SGDLS, CDR2 YYNGEE. Trimming took off 0 bases at V and 5 bases at J, with 12 bases between the two ends. Sequenced sample: PBMCs. The receptor's source is a woman between 40 and 50 years old in good health and CMV-seronegative. The rearrangement uses TRBV9 and TRBJ1-5; the D is unclear. This CDR3 is CASSVGGNQDQPQHF. CDR3 sequence (DNA): TGTGCCAGCAGCGTAGGAGGGAATCAGGATCAGCCCCAGCATTTT.